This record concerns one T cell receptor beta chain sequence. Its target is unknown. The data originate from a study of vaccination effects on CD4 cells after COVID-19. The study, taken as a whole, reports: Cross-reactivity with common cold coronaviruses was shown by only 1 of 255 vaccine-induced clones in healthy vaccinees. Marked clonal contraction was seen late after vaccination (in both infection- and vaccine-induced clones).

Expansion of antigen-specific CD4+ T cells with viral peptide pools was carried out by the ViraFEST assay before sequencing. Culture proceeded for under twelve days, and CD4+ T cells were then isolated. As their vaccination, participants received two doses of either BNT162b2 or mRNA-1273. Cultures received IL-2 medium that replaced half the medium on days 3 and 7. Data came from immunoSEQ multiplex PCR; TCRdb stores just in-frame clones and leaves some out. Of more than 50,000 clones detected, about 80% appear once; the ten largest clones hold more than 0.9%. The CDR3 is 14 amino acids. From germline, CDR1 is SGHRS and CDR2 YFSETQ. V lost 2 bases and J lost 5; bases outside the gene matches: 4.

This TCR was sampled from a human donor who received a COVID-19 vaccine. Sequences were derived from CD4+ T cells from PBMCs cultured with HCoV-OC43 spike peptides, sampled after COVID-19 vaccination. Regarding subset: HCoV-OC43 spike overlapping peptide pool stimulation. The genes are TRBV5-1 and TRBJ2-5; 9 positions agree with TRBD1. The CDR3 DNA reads TGCGCCAGCAGCTTTGGGGACAGGGATGAGACCCAGTACTTC. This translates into CASSFGDRDETQYF.